The rows below give T cell receptor beta chains drawn from one sample of a study of T cells in localized non-small cell lung cancer. Sequencing used immunoSEQ multiplex PCR; TCRdb keeps in-frame clones, though not all of them. Among around 45,000 clones listed, 85% to 90% were seen once. Sequencing used PBMCs, obtained before any cancer treatment. Source of these receptors: a man between 40 and 70 years old with stage II lung adenocarcinoma. Both conserved end residues are part of each CDR3. The D gene is left open where the match is weak. The size entry is marked missing in some rows and otherwise reads once, few, many or a size class.

v_gene: TRBV19
d_gene: .
j_gene: TRBJ1-1
abundance: once
len: 12
CDR3nt: TGTGCCAGTAGTATAGGCAACACTGAAGCTTTCTTT
CDR3aa: CASSIGNTEAFF

v_gene: TRBV19
d_gene: .
j_gene: TRBJ1-1
abundance: .
len: 17
CDR3nt: TGTGCCAGTAGTACCGCAAGTTATACTCAAAGCAACACTGAAGCTTTCTTT
CDR3aa: CASSTASYTQSNTEAFF

v_gene: TRBV6-1
d_gene: .
j_gene: TRBJ1-4
abundance: .
len: 13
CDR3nt: TGTGCCAGCAGTGAAGTGGGATCTGAAAAACTGTTTTTT
CDR3aa: CASSEVGSEKLFF

v_gene: TRBV7-6
d_gene: .
j_gene: TRBJ2-3
abundance: .
len: 13
CDR3nt: TGTGCCAGCAGCTGGGATAGCACAGATACGCAGTATTTT
CDR3aa: CASSWDSTDTQYF

v_gene: TRBV20-1
d_gene: .
j_gene: TRBJ1-2
abundance: .
len: 11
CDR3nt: TGCAGTGTCCCAGACTCCTATGGCTACACCTTC
CDR3aa: CSVPDSYGYTF

v_gene: TRBV9
d_gene: TRBD1
j_gene: TRBJ1-1
abundance: .
len: 13
CDR3nt: TGTGCCAGCAGCGTGCAACAGGGGGCTGAAGCTTTCTTT
CDR3aa: CASSVQQGAEAFF

v_gene: TRBV2
d_gene: .
j_gene: TRBJ1-1
abundance: .
len: 13
CDR3nt: TGTGCCATCGAAGCAGGATCGAGCACTGAAGCTTTCTTT
CDR3aa: CAIEAGSSTEAFF

v_gene: TRBV7-6
d_gene: .
j_gene: TRBJ2-1
abundance: .
len: 15
CDR3nt: TGTGCCAGCAGCTTAGCGCAGGGGATTAACAATGAGCAGTTCTTC
CDR3aa: CASSLAQGINNEQFF

v_gene: TRBV6-1
d_gene: TRBD1
j_gene: TRBJ2-5
abundance: once
len: 15
CDR3nt: TGTGCCAGCAGCCAAGAGGGACAGGGGCGAGAGACCCAGTACTTC
CDR3aa: CASSQEGQGRETQYF

v_gene: TRBV2
d_gene: .
j_gene: TRBJ1-2
abundance: .
len: 13
CDR3nt: TGTGCCCAAGGGGAAGGGGCAAACTATGGCTACACCTTC
CDR3aa: CAQGEGANYGYTF

v_gene: TRBV9
d_gene: .
j_gene: TRBJ2-2
abundance: .
len: 14
CDR3nt: TGTGCCAGCAGCGTAGATATGGCCGGCGGGGAGCTGTTTTTT
CDR3aa: CASSVDMAGGELFF

v_gene: TRBV6-1
d_gene: TRBD1
j_gene: TRBJ1-5
abundance: .
len: 15
CDR3nt: TGTGCCAGCAGTATCAGGACAGGGGGCAATCAGCCCCAGCATTTT
CDR3aa: CASSIRTGGNQPQHF

v_gene: TRBV7-9
d_gene: .
j_gene: TRBJ1-6
abundance: .
len: 17
CDR3nt: TGTGCCAGCAGCCAAGCAAGGACCTCCGGGGGGAATTCACCCCTCCACTTT
CDR3aa: CASSQARTSGGNSPLHF

v_gene: TRBV27
d_gene: .
j_gene: TRBJ1-1
abundance: .
len: 15
CDR3nt: TGTGCCAGCAGTTCCCTATCCTGGGGAAGGACTGAAGCTTTCTTT
CDR3aa: CASSSLSWGRTEAFF

v_gene: TRBV19
d_gene: .
j_gene: TRBJ1-2
abundance: .
len: 15
CDR3nt: TGTGCCAGTAGTATAAGTGTAGGAGACAGAGATGGCTACACCTTC
CDR3aa: CASSISVGDRDGYTF

v_gene: TRBV5-1
d_gene: TRBD1
j_gene: TRBJ1-1
abundance: .
len: 19
CDR3nt: TGCGCCAGCAGCTTGGAAGGGACAGGCCCTTTTAGTCTGAACACTGAAGCTTTCTTT
CDR3aa: CASSLEGTGPFSLNTEAFF

v_gene: TRBV5-6
d_gene: .
j_gene: TRBJ1-2
abundance: .
len: 13
CDR3nt: TGTGCCAGCTCACTTGAGGGGAACTATGGCTACACCTTC
CDR3aa: CASSLEGNYGYTF

v_gene: TRBV19
d_gene: .
j_gene: TRBJ1-2
abundance: .
len: 11
CDR3nt: TGTGCCAGTAGTATAGGAGAGGGCTACACCTTC
CDR3aa: CASSIGEGYTF

v_gene: TRBV28
d_gene: .
j_gene: TRBJ1-5
abundance: .
len: 13
CDR3nt: TGTGCCAGCAGGAGCGGCAGCAATCAGCCCCAGCATTTT
CDR3aa: CASRSGSNQPQHF

v_gene: TRBV9
d_gene: TRBD1
j_gene: TRBJ2-3
abundance: .
len: 16
CDR3nt: TGTGCCAGCAGCGTAGAAGGGGACAGGGGAACAGATACGCAGTATTTT
CDR3aa: CASSVEGDRGTDTQYF